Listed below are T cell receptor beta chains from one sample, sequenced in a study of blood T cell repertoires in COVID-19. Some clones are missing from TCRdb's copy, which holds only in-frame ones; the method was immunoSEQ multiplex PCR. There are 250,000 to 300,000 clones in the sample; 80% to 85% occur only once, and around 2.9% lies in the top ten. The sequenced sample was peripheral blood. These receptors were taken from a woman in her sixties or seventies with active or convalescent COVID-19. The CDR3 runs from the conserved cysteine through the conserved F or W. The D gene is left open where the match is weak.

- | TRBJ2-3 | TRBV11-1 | CASSPRLRGWDTQYF
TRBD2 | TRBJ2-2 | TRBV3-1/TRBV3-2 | CASGLGAGELFF
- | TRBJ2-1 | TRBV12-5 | CASGLPPIGHNEQFF
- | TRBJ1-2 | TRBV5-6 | CASSFSSIANYGYTF
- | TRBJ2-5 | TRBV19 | CASSISEETQYF
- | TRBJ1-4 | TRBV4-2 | CASSQDRDRSYEKLFF
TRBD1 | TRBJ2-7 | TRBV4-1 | CASSQPGTATYEQYF
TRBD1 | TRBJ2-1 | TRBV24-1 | CATSDARDRVVNEQFF
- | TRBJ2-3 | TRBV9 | CASSVGTESTDTQYF
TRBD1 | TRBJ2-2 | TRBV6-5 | CASRWGQTGTGELFF
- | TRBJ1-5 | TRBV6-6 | CASSYTSYSNQPQHF
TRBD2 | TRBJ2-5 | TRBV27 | CASSFRTSGGRLEETQYF
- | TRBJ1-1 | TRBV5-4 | CASSLEGVITNTEAFF
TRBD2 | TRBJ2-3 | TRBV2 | CASSELAGGPDPVTQYF
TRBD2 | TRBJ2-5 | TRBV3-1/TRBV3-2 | CASSQDGATSGGASGETQYF
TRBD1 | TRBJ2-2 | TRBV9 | CASSDDRGPNTGELFF
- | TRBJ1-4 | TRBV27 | CASSLSGEVWEKLFF